This TCR beta chain originates from a study of blood T cell repertoires in COVID-19. Whole-study context: Both acute and convalescent COVID-19 samples were obtained from the United States, Italy and Spain.

Per the original data handling: Scientists estimated how many nucleated cells there were by amplifying reference gene primers. Measured with immunoSEQ multiplex PCR; TCRdb has only the in-frame clones, and not every one. That table gives V, J and clone size, and the DNA gave D and trimming. Here the sample spans 75,000 to 95,000 clones, around 90% being singletons. This clone is a singleton in its sample. Looked up from germline, CDR1 is SGHTS and CDR2 is YDEGEE. V dropped 0 bases and J dropped 0; count of bases not matched to a gene: 2. The CDR3 loop spans 17 amino acids. The chain recombines TRBV5-8 with TRBJ2-6; 8 nucleotides align to TRBD1. The sample comprised peripheral blood. This receptor was identified in a human donor in a cohort sampled during active COVID-19. The CDR3 DNA reads TGTGCCAGCAGCTTGGCAGGGGGCCGCTCTGGGGCCAACGTCCTGACTTTC. It specifies CASSLAGGRSGANVLTF.